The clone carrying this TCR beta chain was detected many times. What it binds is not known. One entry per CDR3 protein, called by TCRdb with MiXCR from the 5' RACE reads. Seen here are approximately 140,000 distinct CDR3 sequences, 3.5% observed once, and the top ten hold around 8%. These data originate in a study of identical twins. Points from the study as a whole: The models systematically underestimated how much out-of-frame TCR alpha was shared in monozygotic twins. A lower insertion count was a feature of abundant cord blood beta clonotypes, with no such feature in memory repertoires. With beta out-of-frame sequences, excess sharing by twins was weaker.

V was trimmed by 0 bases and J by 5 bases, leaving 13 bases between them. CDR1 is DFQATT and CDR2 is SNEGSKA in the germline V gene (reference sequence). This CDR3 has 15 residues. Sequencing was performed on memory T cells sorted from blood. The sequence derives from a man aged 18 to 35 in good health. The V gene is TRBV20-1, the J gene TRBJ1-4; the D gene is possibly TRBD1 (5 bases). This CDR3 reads CSARDLGAGNEKLFF. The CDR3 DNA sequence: TGCAGTGCTAGAGATCTCGGGGCAGGCAATGAAAAACTGTTTTTT.